This T cell receptor (beta chain) appears in the sequencing data of a study of blood T cell repertoires in COVID-19 (dated by TCRdb to the early 2020s). For the study in its entirety: Collaborator samples came from the United States, Italy and Spain and covered acute and convalescent phases of COVID-19. The material from the prospective study consisted of cDNA or gDNA derived from T cells, B-cell-depleted T cells, or PBMCs. Subjects who had been exposed to COVID-19, were actively infected with it, or had recovered from it provided the deeply sampled blood TCRbeta repertoires that made up the dataset. The repertoires were released in a freely available public database meant as a resource for research on the immune response to SARS-CoV-2. Samples came from the ongoing ImmuneRACE study (first 160 participants) plus 1,254 subjects from 6 global collaborators. Nearly every sample came with metadata listing a de-identified subject ID, COVID-19 status, age in years and sex. Where available, HLA class I and class II types were taken from metadata supplied by the sample provider and were not determined by assay-based typing.

From the cysteine up to the phenylalanine, the CDR3 has a length of 13 residues. CDR3 DNA is the only sequence kept; it has 39 bases, read in frame from the first base. The V end loses 0 bases and the J end loses 11 bases, and a stretch of 13 bases separates them. As encoded in the germline V gene, CDR1 is SNHLY while CDR2 is FYNNEI. Overall results and qualifications from the work: The quantity of clinical and demographic metadata differed by source and by participant and was supplied without curation.

The immunoSEQ Assay, a bias-controlled multiplex PCR, was used to amplify TCRbeta CDR3 regions from genomic DNA. The source study handled its data this way. The number of nucleated cells in each sample was estimated by amplification of reference gene primers within the assay. To quantify the absolute abundance of each unique TCRbeta CDR3 rearrangement, sequence reads were collapsed and filtered. Productive Simpson clonality was computed per sample as the square root of Simpson's diversity index over productive rearrangements. TCRdb limited this immuneACCESS table to in-frame rearrangements with V and J called. A share of clones is missing; checked studies link under half to unresolved V genes, and the rest is unexplained. The V and J calls and the clone size are those of that table, but D and trimming were determined from the DNA. The sample records about 250,000 clones, over 90% of which are singletons. Over 0.65% of the sample is taken by the ten largest.

Worth noting for this clone: Its antigen remains undetermined. The input lacks base qualities; no much larger clone sits a single base away.

At one collaborating source in Seattle, patients were enrolled during active infection and were followed longitudinally through the course of disease. Collaborating institutions collected whole blood in K2EDTA tubes following their own protocols. For TCRbeta analysis, collaborator samples were shipped as frozen whole blood, as isolated PBMCs, or as DNA extracted from either sample type. The TCR was taken from a man younger than 45 with COVID-19, enrolled during active disease. The sequence is built from TRBV2 and TRBJ1-1, with no reliable assignment of the D segment. Sequencing was carried out using peripheral blood. The CDR3 here reads CASSEALTSGAFF. DNA sequence: TGTGCCAGCAGTGAAGCGCTGACCTCGGGGGCTTTCTTT.